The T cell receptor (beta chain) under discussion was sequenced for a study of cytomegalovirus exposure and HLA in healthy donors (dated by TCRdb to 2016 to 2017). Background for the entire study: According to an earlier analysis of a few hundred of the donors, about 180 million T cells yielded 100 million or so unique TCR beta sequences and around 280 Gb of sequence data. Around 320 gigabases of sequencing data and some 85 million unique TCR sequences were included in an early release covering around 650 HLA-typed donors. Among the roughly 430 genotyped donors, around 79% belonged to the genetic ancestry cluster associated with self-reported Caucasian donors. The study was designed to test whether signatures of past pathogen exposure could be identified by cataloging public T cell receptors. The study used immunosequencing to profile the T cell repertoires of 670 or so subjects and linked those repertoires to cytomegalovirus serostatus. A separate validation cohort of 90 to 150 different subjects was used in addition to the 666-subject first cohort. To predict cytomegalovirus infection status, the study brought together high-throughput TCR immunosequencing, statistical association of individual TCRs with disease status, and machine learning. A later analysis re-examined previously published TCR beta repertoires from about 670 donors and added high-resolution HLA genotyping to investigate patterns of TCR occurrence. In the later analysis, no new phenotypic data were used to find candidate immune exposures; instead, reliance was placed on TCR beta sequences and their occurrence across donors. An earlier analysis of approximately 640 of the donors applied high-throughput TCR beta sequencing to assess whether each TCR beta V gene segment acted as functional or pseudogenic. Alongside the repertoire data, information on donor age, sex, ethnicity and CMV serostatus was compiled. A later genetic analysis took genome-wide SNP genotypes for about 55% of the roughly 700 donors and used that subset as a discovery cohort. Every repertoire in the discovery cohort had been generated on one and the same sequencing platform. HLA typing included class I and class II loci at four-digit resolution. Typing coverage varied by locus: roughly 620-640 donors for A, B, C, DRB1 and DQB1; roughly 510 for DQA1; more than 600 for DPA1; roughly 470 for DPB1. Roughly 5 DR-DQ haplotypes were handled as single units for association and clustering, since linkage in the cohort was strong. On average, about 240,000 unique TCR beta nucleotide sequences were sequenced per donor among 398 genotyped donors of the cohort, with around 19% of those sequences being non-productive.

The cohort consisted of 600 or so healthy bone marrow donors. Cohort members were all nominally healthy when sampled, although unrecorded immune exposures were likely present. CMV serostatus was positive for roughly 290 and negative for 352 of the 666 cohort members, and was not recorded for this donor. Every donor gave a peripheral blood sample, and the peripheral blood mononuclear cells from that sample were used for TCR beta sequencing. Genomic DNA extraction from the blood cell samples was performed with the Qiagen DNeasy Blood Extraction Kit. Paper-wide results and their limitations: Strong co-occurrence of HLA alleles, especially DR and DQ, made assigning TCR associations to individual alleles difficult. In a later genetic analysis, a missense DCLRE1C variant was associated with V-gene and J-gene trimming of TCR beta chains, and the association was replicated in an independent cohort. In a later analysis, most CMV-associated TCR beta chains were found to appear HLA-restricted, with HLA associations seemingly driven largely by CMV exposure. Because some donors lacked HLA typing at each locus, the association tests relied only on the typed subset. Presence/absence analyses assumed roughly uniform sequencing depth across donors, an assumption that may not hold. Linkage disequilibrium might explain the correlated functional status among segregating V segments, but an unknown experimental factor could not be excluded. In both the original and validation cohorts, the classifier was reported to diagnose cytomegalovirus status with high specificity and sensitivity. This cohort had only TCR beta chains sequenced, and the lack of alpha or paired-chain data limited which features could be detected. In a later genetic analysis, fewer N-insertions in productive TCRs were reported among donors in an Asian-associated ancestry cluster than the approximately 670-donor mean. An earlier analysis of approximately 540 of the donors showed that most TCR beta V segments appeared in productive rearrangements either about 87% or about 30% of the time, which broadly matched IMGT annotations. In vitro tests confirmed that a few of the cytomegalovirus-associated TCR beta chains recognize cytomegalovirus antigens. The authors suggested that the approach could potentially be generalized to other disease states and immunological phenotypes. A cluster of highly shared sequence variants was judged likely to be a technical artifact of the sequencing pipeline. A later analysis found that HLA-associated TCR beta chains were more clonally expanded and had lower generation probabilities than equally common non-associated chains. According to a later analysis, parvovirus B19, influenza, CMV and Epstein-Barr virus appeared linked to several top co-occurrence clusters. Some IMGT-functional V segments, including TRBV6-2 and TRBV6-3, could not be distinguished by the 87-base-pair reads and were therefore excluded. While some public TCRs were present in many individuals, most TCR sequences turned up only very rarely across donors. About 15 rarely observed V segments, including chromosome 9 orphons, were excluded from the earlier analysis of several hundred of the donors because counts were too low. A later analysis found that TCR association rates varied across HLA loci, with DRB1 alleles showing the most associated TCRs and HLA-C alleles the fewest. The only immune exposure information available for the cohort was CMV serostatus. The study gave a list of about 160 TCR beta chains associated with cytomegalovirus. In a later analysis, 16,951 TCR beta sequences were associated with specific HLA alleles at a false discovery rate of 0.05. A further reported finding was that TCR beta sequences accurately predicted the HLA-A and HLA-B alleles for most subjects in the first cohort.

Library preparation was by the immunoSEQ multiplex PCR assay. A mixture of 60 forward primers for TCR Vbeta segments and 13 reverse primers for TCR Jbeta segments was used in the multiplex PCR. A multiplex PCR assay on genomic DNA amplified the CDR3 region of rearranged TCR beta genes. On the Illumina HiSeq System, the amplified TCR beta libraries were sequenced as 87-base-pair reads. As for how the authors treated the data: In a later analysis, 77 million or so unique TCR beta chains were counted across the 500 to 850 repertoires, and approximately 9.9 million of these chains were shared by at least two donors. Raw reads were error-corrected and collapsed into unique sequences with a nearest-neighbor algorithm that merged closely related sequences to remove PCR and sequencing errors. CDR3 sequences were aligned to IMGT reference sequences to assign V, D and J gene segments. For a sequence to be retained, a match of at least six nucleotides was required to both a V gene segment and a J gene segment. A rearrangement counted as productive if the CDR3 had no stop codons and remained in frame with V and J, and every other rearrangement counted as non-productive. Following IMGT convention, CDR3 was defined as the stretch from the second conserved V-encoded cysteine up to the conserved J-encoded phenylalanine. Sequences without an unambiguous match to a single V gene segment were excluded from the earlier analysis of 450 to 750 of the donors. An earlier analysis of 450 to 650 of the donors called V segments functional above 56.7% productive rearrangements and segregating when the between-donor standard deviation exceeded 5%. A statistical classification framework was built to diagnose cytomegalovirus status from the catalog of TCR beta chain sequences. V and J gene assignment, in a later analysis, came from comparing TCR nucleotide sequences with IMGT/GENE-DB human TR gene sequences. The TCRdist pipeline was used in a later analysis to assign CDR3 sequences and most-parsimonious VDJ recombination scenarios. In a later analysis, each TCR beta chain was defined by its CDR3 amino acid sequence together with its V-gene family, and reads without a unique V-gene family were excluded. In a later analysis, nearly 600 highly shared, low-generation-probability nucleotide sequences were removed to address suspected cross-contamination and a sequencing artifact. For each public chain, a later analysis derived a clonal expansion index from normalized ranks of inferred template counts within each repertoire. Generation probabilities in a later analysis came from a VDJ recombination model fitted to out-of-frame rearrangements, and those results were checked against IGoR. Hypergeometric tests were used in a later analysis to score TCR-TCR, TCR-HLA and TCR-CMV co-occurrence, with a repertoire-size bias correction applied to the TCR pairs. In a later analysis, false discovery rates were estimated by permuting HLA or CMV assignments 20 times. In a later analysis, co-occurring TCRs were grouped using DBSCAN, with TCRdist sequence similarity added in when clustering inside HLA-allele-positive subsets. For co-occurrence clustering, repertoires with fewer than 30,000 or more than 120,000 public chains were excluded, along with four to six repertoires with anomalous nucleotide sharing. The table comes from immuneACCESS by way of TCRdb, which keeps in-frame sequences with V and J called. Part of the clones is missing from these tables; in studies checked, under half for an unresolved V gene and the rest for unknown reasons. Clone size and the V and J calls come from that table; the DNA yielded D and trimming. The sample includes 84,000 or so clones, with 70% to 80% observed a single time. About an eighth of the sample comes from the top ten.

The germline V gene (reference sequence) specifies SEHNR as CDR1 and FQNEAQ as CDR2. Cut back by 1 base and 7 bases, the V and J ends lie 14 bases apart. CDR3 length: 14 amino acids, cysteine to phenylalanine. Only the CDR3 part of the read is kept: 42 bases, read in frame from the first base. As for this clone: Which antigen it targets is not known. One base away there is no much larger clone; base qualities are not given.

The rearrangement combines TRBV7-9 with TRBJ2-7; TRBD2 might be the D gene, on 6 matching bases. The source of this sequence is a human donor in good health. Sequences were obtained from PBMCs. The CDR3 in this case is CASSLGGDLDEQYF. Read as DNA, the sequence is TGTGCCAGCAGCTTAGGGGGGGATCTGGATGAGCAGTACTTC.